The next 24 T cell receptor beta chains were all read from a single sample in a study of cytotoxic CD8 clonotypes in ibrutinib-treated CLL (dated by TCRdb to the early 2020s). Library preparation used the immunoSEQ multiplex PCR assay. TCRdb provides this immuneACCESS table in a form limited to in-frame rearrangements. Some clones are lacking; in checked studies, under half of them reflect an unresolved V gene, and why the rest are absent is not known. The sample contains roughly 180,000 clones, roughly 80% of them found a single time. Jointly, the top ten make up 3.5% to 5.5% of the sample. In light of the paper, this sample's time point label describes: roughly 25 months on ibrutinib. Sequencing was performed on PBMCs, taken after 24 months of ibrutinib treatment. Every receptor here comes from a human donor with chronic lymphocytic leukemia.

The V call is TRBV10-3, the J call TRBJ2-7, with 7 bases identical to TRBD1. The CDR3 spans 14 residues. CDR1 and CDR2 (germline): ENHRY, SYGVKD. The J segment lost 2 bases and the V segment lost 0 bases, leaving 1 base of the junction unmatched. For the CDR3, the DNA is TGTGCCATCAGTGAGTCACAGGGGACCTACGAGCAGTACTTC. Residues: CAISESQGTYEQYF.

The chain recombines TRBV18 with TRBJ2-6; 7 bases map to TRBD2. With V trimmed by 2 bases and J by 0 bases, 10 bases remained unmatched. There are 19 residues in the CDR3. CDR1 KGHSH and CDR2 LQKENI come from the germline V gene. DNA for the CDR3: TGTGCCAGCTCACCAGGGGGGGTAGTAGCAAACTCTGGGGCCAACGTCCTGACTTTC. The encoded protein is CASSPGGVVANSGANVLTF.

The J gene is TRBJ1-1, the V gene TRBV5-5, with TRBD1 as a possible D gene (5 bases). V was clipped by 1 base and J by 4 bases, with 14 bases between them. The CDR3 consists of 15 residues. In germline, CDR1 is SGHKS, CDR2 YYEKEE (reference sequence). Here the CDR3 DNA reads TGTGCCAGCAGCTTGAAGTCCAGGGATGTCACTGAAGCTTTCTTT. The encoded protein is CASSLKSRDVTEAFF.

The rearrangement joins TRBV5-8 to TRBJ1-5, with 8 bases fitting TRBD1. The CDR3 length is 16 residues. The J segment lost 1 base and the V segment lost 0 bases, leaving 3 bases of the junction unmatched. Germline V CDR1 and CDR2: SGHTS, YDEGEE. The CDR3 sequence is CASSLEQGGSNQPQHF. The CDR3 bases are TGTGCCAGCAGCTTGGAACAGGGGGGAAGCAATCAGCCCCAGCATTTT. The full variable domain, with the rest looked up from reference TRBV5-8 and TRBJ1-5, is EAGVTQSPTHLIKTRGQQATLRCSPISGHTSVYWYQQALGLGLQFLLWYDEGEERNRGNFPPRFSGRQFPNYSSELNVNALELEDSALYLCASSLEQGGSNQPQHFGDGTRLSIL.

The chain joins TRBV5-8 to TRBJ1-2; D remains ambiguous. Germline V lookup: CDR1 SGHTS, CDR2 YDEGEE. This CDR3 region has 14 residues. The V end lost 2 bases, the J end lost 4 bases, and 12 bases lay between the germline ends. This CDR3 is CASSFQRAGYGYTF. In DNA form, the CDR3 reads TGTGCCAGCAGCTTTCAAAGGGCCGGCTATGGCTACACCTTC.

CDR3 in DNA: TGTGCCAGCAGCGCGACAGTTATCAATGAAAAACTGTTTTTT. Translating it yields CASSATVINEKLFF. The chain links TRBV9 to TRBJ1-4, with D possibly matching TRBD1 (5 bases). The length of the CDR3 is 14 residues. V lost 3 bases, J lost 5 bases, and 11 bases lay in between. Germline values: CDR1 SGDLS, CDR2 YYNGEE.

CDR3 loop: CAWSVGGGAPGYTF. The CDR3 DNA is TGTGCCTGGAGTGTAGGTGGGGGGGCGCCCGGCTACACCTTC. The chain joins TRBV30 to TRBJ1-2; D may be TRBD1 (6 bases). CDR3 size: 14 residues. Germline lookup yields CDR1 GTSNPN and CDR2 SVGIG (reference sequence). Trimming pared 0 bases from V and 8 bases from J, leaving 16 bases between.

V usage is TRBV28 and J usage is TRBJ2-7, with D perhaps matching TRBD2 (7 bases). The CDR3 spans 13 residues. Looked up from germline, CDR1 is MDHEN and CDR2 is SYDVKM. Between the trimmed V and J ends, which lost 11 bases and 4 bases, there was a span of 18 bases. Written as DNA, the CDR3 is TGTGCCGTGGTGGGGGGGGCCTTATACGAGCAGTACTTC. It yields the protein CAVVGGALYEQYF.

This clone was detected many times. The chain carries TRBV5-4 and TRBJ1-2, with TRBD1 identical over 9 bases. V trimming: 6 bases; J trimming: 6 bases; junction bases outside the gene matches: 6. The germline CDR1 and CDR2 sequences are SGHNT and YYREEE (reference sequence). This CDR3 has 13 residues. The CDR3 spells CASTGDRVDGYTF. The CDR3 DNA is TGTGCCAGCACCGGGGACAGGGTAGATGGCTACACCTTC.

The rearrangement links TRBV7-9 to TRBJ1-1, with D possibly being TRBD1 (6 bases). V lost 2 bases to trimming and J lost 8 bases, with 9 bases between them. The CDR3 contains 12 residues. CDR1 SEHNR and CDR2 FQNEAQ come from the germline V gene (reference sequence). The CDR3 loop reads CASSLLGGEAFF. CDR3 nucleotide sequence: TGTGCCAGCAGCTTATTGGGGGGCGAAGCTTTCTTT.

The chain couples TRBV7-2 to TRBJ2-3; D is unresolved. The CDR3 runs 13 residues. The V and J ends lost 5 bases and 2 bases respectively, with 8 bases between them. Per germline, CDR1 SGHTA and CDR2 FQGNSA. The CDR3 sequence: CASSPDPTDTQYF. The DNA for the CDR3 is TGTGCCAGCAGCCCGGACCCCACAGATACGCAGTATTTT.

This clone was observed once. The chain recombines TRBV6-6 with TRBJ2-2, with TRBD1 identical over 8 bases. The CDR3 is 15 residues long. Trimming cost V 6 bases and J 5 bases; bases outside gene matches: 8. The germline V gene encodes CDR1 MNHNY and CDR2 SVGAGI (reference sequence). This CDR3 reads CASSPGQGRTGELFF. The CDR3 DNA reads TGTGCCAGCAGCCCCGGACAGGGAAGAACCGGGGAGCTGTTTTTT.

The V call is TRBV6-8, the J call TRBJ2-3; D remains unclear. From germline, CDR1 is MNHGY and CDR2 SAAAGT. The CDR3 loop spans 16 amino acids. The ends were cut back, 2 bases at V and 4 bases at J, with 16 bases in the middle. CDR3 bases: TGTGCCAGCAGTTACGCCTCGGACCCCCGGGCAGATACGCAGTATTTT. Protein product: CASSYASDPRADTQYF.

A single count supports this clone. V usage is TRBV12-2 and J usage is TRBJ2-5; the table's TRBD2 call for D was not verified on the DNA. TRBV12-2 is marked as a pseudogene. This CDR3 is built from 16 residues. The CDR3 DNA is TGTGCAAGTCGCTTATTGGCCTTGAGGTGCCGAGAGACCCAGTACTTC. Translating it yields CASRLLALRCRETQYF.

V is TRBV4-1 and J is TRBJ2-3; 10 nucleotides match TRBD2. V lost 0 bases and J lost 2; bases outside the gene matches: 5. Germline-derived CDR1 and CDR2 are MGHRA and YSYEKL. CDR3 length: 17 residues. The CDR3 here is CASSQDLGLAATDTQYF. The CDR3 DNA sequence: TGCGCCAGCAGCCAAGATTTAGGACTAGCGGCCACAGATACGCAGTATTTT.

The gene calls are TRBV10-2 and TRBJ1-1; 10 bases fit TRBD1. The CDR3 is made up of 15 amino acids. The V gene's germline CDR1 is WSHSY and CDR2 SAAADI. After removal of 4 bases from V and 5 bases from J, the junction contained 7 bases not matched to a gene. The CDR3 coding sequence is TGCGCCAGCAGTGGGCAGGACAGGGGGAAGACTGAAGCTTTCTTT. This codes for CASSGQDRGKTEAFF.

The gene calls are TRBV7-2 and TRBJ2-3; 11 bases align to TRBD2. After removal of 1 base from V and 9 bases from J, the junction contained 6 bases not matched to a gene. The germline V gene has CDR1 SGHTA and CDR2 FQGNSA. The CDR3 is 15 residues long. The CDR3 DNA is TGTGCCAGCAGCTTAGGACTAGCGGGAAGGGGCACGCAGTATTTT. It translates to CASSLGLAGRGTQYF.

The CDR3 region is CASSSPWLSIYGYTF. CDR3 DNA: TGTGCCAGTAGTTCCCCTTGGCTAAGTATCTATGGCTACACCTTC. The chain employs TRBV19 and TRBJ1-2; D is unclear. The germline V gene encodes CDR1 LNHDA and CDR2 SQIVND (reference sequence). The CDR3 has 15 residues. V gave up 5 bases and J gave up 4 bases, with 17 bases separating them.

The chain joins TRBV28 to TRBJ1-5; the D is unclear. The CDR3 contains 12 residues. The ends were cut back, 5 bases at V and 0 bases at J, with 2 bases in the middle. From germline, CDR1 is MDHEN and CDR2 SYDVKM. The CDR3 DNA follows: TGTGCCAGCAGTGTTAGCAATCAGCCCCAGCATTTT. Protein: CASSVSNQPQHF.

The chain has TRBV30 and TRBJ1-2; a weak D match, TRBD1 (5 bases). The V end lost 3 bases, the J end lost 4 bases, and 21 bases lay between the germline ends. CDR3 length: 16 amino acids. Germline values: CDR1 GTSNPN, CDR2 SVGIG (reference sequence). DNA for the CDR3: TGTGCCTGGAGGTCGGGACTCATGTGGGGGGGCTATGGCTACACCTTC. The encoded protein is CAWRSGLMWGGYGYTF.

The chain couples TRBV6-5 to TRBJ2-3; D is perhaps TRBD1 (6 bases). Germline V gives CDR1 MNHEY, CDR2 SVGAGI. V was pared by 7 bases and J by 0 bases, with 14 bases between. CDR3 size: 15 residues. The CDR3: CASTRTASSTDTQYF. In nucleotides, the CDR3 is TGTGCCAGCACCCGGACAGCCTCTAGCACAGATACGCAGTATTTT.

The V call is TRBV27, the J call TRBJ2-1; D might be TRBD2 (5 bases). Per the germline V gene, CDR1 is MNHEY and CDR2 is SMNVEV (reference sequence). The CDR3 has 14 amino acids. The V and J ends lost 3 bases and 6 bases respectively, with 12 bases between them. The CDR3 nucleotides read TGTGCCAGCAGTTTGAAGAGGGTAGGCAATGAGCAGTTCTTC. Its translation: CASSLKRVGNEQFF.

This chain links TRBV6-1 with TRBJ2-2; D ambiguous. V shed 2 bases and J shed 3 bases, with 10 bases lying between them. CDR1 is MNHNS and CDR2 is SASEGT in the germline V gene. This CDR3 is 15 amino acids long. The CDR3: CASSESNTYTGELFF. The DNA of the CDR3 is TGTGCCAGCAGTGAAAGTAACACGTACACCGGGGAGCTGTTTTTT.

V usage is TRBV7-3 and J usage is TRBJ1-5; 7 positions match TRBD1. Germline CDR1 SGHTA, CDR2 FQGTGA. Trimming at V came to 5 bases and at J to 0 bases, leaving 13 bases not matched to a gene. This CDR3 comprises 18 residues. This chain's CDR3 is CASSPWDSILYSNQPQHF. CDR3 bases: TGTGCCAGCAGCCCGTGGGACAGCATACTTTATAGCAATCAGCCCCAGCATTTT.